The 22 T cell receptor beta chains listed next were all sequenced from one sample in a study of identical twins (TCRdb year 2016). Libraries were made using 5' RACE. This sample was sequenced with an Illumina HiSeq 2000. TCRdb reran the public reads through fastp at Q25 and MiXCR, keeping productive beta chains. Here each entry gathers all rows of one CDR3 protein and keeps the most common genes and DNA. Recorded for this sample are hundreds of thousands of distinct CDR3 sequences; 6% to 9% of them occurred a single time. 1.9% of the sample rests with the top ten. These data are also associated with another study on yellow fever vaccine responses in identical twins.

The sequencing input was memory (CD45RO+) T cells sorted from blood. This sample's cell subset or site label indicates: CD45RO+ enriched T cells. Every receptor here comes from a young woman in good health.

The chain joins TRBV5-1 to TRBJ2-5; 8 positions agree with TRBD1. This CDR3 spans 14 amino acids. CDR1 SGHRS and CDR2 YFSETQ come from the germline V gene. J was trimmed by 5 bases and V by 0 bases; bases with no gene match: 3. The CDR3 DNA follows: TGCGCCAGCAGCTTGGCAGGGGGCGCGGAGACCCAGTACTTC. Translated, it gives CASSLAGGAETQYF.

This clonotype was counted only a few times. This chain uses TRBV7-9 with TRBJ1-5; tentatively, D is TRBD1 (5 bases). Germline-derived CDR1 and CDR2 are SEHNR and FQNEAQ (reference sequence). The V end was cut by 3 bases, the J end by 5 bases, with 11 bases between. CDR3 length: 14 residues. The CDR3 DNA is TGTGCCAGCAGCTTGGCAGGGAACCATCAGCCCCAGCATTTT. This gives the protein CASSLAGNHQPQHF.

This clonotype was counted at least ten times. CDR3 sequence: CASSQPGRNYGYTF. The CDR3 nucleotides are TGTGCCAGCAGCCAGCCGGGACGGAACTATGGCTACACCTTC. V is TRBV3-1 and J is TRBJ1-2; tentatively, D is TRBD1 (5 bases). CDR3 size: 14 residues. V lost 3 bases to trimming and J lost 2 bases, with 10 bases between them. Germline V gene lookup returns CDR1 LGHDT and CDR2 YNNKEL (reference sequence).

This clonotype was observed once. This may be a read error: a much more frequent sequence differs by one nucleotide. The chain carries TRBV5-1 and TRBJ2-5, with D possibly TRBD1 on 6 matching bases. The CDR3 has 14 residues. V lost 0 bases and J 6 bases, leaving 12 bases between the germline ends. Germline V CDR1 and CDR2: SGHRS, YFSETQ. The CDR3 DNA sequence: TGCGCCAGCAGCTTGGTGGGGGCCCAGAAGACCCAGTACTTC. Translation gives CASSLVGAQKTQYF.

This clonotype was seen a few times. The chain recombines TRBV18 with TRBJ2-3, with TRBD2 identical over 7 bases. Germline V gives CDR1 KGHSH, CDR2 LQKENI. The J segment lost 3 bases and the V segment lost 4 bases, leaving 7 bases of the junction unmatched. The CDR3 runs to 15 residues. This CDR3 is CASSLGRTNTDTQYF. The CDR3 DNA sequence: TGTGCCAGCTCACTCGGGAGGACTAATACAGATACGCAGTATTTT.

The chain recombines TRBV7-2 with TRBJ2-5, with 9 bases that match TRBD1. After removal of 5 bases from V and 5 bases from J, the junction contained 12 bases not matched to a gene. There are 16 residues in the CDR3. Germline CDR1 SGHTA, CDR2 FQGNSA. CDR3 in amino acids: CASSRDLTGGRETQYF. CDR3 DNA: TGTGCCAGCAGCCGGGACCTAACAGGGGGCCGGGAGACCCAGTACTTC.

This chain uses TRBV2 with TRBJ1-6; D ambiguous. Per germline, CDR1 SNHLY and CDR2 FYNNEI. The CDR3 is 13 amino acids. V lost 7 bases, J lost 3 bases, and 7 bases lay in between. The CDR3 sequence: CASNRDYNSPLHF. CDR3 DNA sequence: TGTGCCAGCAACCGGGACTATAATTCACCCCTCCACTTT.

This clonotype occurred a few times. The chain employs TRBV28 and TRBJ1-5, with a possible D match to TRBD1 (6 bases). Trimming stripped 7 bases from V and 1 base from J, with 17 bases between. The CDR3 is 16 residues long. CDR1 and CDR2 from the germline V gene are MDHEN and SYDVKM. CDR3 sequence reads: CASNPPGGMSNQPQHF. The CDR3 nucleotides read TGTGCCAGCAATCCCCCGGGGGGCATGAGCAATCAGCCCCAGCATTTT.

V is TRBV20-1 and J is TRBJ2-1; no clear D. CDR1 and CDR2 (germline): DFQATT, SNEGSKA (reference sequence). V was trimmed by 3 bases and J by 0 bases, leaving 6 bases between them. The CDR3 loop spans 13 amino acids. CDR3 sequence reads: CSASGHSYNEQFF. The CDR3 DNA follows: TGCAGTGCTAGCGGGCACTCCTACAATGAGCAGTTCTTC.

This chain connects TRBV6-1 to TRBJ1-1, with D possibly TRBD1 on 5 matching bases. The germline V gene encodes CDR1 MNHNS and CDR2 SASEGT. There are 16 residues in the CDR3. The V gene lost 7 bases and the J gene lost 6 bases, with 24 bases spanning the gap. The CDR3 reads CASNSGGNRVYAEAFF. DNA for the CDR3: TGTGCCAGCAACTCCGGGGGGAACCGGGTATATGCTGAAGCTTTCTTT.

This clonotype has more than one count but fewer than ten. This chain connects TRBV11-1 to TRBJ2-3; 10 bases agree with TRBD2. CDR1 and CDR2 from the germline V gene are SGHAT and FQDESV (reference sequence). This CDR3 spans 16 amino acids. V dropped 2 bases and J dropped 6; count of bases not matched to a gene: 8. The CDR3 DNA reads TGTGCCAGCAGCTTACTCGCTAGCGGGAGTTCCGATACGCAGTATTTT. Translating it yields CASSLLASGSSDTQYF.

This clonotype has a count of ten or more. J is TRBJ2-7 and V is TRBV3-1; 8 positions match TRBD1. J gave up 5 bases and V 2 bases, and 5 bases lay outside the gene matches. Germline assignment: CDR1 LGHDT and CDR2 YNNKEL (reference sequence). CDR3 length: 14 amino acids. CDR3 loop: CASSQPDRADEQYF. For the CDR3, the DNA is TGTGCCAGCAGCCAACCGGACAGGGCTGACGAGCAGTACTTC.

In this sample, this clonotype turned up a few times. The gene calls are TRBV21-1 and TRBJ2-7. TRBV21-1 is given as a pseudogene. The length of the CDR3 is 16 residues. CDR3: CASSKRSGRQPYEQYF. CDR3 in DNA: TGTGCCAGCAGCAAAAGGTCCGGCAGGCAGCCCTACGAGCAGTACTTC.

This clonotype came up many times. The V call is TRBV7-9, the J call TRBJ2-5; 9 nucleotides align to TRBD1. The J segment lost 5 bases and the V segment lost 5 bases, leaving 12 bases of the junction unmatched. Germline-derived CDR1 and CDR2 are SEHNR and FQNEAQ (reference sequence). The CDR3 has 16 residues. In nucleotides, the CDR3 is TGTGCCAGCAGCCAGGACAGGGGAGGTTTGGAGGAGACCCAGTACTTC. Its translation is CASSQDRGGLEETQYF.

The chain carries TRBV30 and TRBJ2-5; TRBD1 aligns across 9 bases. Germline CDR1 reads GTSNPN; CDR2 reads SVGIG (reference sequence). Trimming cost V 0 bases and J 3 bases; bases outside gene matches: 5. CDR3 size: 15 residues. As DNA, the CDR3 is TGTGCCTGGAGTGTAGGGACAGGGCTAAAAGAGACCCAGTACTTC. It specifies CAWSVGTGLKETQYF.

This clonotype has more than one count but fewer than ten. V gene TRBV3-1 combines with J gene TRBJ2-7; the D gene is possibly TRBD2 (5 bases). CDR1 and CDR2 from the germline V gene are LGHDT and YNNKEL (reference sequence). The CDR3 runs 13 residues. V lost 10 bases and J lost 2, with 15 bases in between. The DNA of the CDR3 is TGTGCCACCAACACCTACGGGACCTACGAGCAGTACTTC. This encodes CATNTYGTYEQYF.

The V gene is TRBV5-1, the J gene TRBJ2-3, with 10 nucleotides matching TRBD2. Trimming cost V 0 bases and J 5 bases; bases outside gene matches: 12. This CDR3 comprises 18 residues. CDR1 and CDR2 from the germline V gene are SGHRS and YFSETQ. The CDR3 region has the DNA TGCGCCAGCAGCTTGGGAAGCGGGGGGGCCAGGGGCAGAGATACGCAGTATTTT. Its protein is CASSLGSGGARGRDTQYF.

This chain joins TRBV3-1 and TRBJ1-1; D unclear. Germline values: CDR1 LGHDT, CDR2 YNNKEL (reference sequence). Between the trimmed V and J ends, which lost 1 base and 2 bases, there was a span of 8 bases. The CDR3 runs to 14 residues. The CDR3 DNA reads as TGTGCCAGCAGCCAAGGGAACGGAAACACTGAAGCTTTCTTT. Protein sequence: CASSQGNGNTEAFF.

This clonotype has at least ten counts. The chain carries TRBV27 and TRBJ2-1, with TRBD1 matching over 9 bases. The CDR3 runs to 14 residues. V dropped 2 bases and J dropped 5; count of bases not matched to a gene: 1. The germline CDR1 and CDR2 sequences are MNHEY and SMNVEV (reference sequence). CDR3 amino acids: CASSLGQGNNEQFF. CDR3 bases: TGTGCCAGCAGTTTAGGACAGGGGAACAATGAGCAGTTCTTC.

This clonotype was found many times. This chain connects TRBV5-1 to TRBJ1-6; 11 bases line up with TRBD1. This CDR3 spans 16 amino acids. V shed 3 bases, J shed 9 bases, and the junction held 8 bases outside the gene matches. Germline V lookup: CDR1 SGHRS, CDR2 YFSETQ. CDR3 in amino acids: CASSSTGTGGGSPLHF. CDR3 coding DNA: TGCGCCAGCAGCTCGACCGGGACAGGGGGTGGTTCACCCCTCCACTTT.

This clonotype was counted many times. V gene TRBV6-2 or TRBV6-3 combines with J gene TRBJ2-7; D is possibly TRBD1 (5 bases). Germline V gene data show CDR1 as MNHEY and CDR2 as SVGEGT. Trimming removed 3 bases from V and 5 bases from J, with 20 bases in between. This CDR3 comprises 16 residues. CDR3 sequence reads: CASSYLLGAQRHEQYF. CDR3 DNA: TGTGCCAGCAGTTATCTTCTAGGGGCCCAGCGCCACGAGCAGTACTTC.

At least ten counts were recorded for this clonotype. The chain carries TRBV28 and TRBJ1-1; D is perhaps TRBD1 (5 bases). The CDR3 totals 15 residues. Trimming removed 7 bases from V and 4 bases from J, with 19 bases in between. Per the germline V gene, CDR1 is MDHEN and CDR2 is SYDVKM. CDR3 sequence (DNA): TGTGCCAGCAAGGAACTTCGGGGACGGAGCACTGAAGCTTTCTTT. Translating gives CASKELRGRSTEAFF.